The clone carrying this T cell receptor beta chain has a handful of counts. What it recognizes is unknown. These data are taken from a study of identical twins. Study-level points and caveats: Fewer insertions were carried by abundant cord blood beta clonotypes, but none was seen in memory repertoires.

The CDR3 runs to 17 residues. Per germline, CDR1 DFQATT and CDR2 SNEGSKA (reference sequence). Trimming pared 0 bases from V and 1 base from J, leaving 17 bases between. MiXCR was run by TCRdb on the 5' RACE reads, yielding one entry per CDR3 protein. The sample comprises 400,000 to 550,000 distinct CDR3 sequences, about 24% of which are singletons, and about 2.9% rests with the top ten. These data also featured in a second study, about T cells expressing NK-cell markers.

The receptor was isolated from a woman aged 18 to 35 in good health. Sequencing was done on a sample of CD4+ T cells sorted from blood. The genes are TRBV20-1 and TRBJ2-3; weak D call: TRBD2 (6 bases). The CDR3 region is CSARDPGRWSGTDTQYF. CDR3 DNA: TGCAGTGCTAGAGATCCCGGGAGATGGTCGGGCACAGATACGCAGTATTTT.